This T cell receptor (beta chain) is from a study of Ad26.COV2.S vaccination and SARS-CoV-2 variants. Profiling relied on immunoSEQ multiplex PCR, and the TCRdb table lists in-frame clones only, not all of them. The data show approximately 300,000 clones, approximately 86% seen once. Germline loops: CDR1 LGHDT, CDR2 YNNKEL (reference sequence). V lost 0 bases and J lost 5, with 7 bases in between. The CDR3 covers 14 residues. The treatment: 19 received Ad26.COV2.S at low or high dose, single or two shots; roughly five received placebo; per-sample allocation not given. Day 63 after the first injection of vaccine or placebo was the sampling time.

The V and J genes are TRBV3-1 (or the pseudogene TRBV3-2) and TRBJ2-2; the D call may be TRBD1 or TRBD2 (5 bases each). The sequences come from peripheral blood, collected in a trial of Ad26.COV2.S vaccine versus placebo. The sequence was obtained from a person aged 18-60 years who received the Ad26.COV2.S COVID-19 vaccine or a placebo. CDR3 region: CASSQEGPTGELFF. CDR3 sequence (DNA): TGTGCCAGCAGCCAAGAGGGACCGACCGGGGAGCTGTTTTTT.